Shown below are 17 T cell receptor beta chains from a single sample sequenced in a study of regulatory dendritic cells for organ transplantation. Clones were sequenced by immunoSEQ multiplex PCR, and TCRdb holds only the in-frame ones, with some missing. The sample holds 20,000 to 25,000 clones, over 75% seen once. These receptors have no known antigen. Sorted subsets were CFSE-labeled and cultured approximately 5 days with allogeneic dendritic cells. Sequencing input: naive CD4+ T cells from blood cultured with regulatory dendritic cells. Subset of the sample: CD45RA+ naive T cells. The receptors here all came from a human donor in good health.

V gene TRBV15 combines with J gene TRBJ1-2; D unresolved. This CDR3 spans 15 amino acids. Trimming shortened V by 1 base and J by 3 bases, and 12 bases separated the two germline ends. Germline V CDR1 and CDR2: LNHNV, YYDKDF (reference sequence). The CDR3 region has the DNA TGTGCCACCAGCAGAGCTTCTCGGGTGGACTATGGCTACACCTTC. Translated, it gives CATSRASRVDYGYTF.

V is TRBV5-1 and J is TRBJ1-4, with 9 bases aligning to TRBD1. The CDR3 is made up of 15 amino acids. The junction had 7 bases not matched to a gene; V was cut back by 5 bases and J by 5 bases. CDR1 is SGHRS and CDR2 is YFSETQ in the germline V gene. CDR3 loop: CASSWGTGTNEKLFF. The CDR3 DNA is TGCGCCAGCAGTTGGGGGACAGGGACAAATGAAAAACTGTTTTTT.

The rearrangement uses TRBV19 and TRBJ2-7; D is perhaps TRBD1 (6 bases). The CDR3 covers 15 residues. Trimming removed 5 bases from V and 2 bases from J, with 16 bases in between. CDR1 LNHDA and CDR2 SQIVND come from the germline V gene (reference sequence). CDR3 sequence: CASSDQGSNTYEQYF. CDR3 DNA: TGTGCCAGTAGTGACCAGGGGTCAAATACCTACGAGCAGTACTTC.

The chain couples TRBV19 to TRBJ2-5, with TRBD2 identical over 8 bases. The V gene end was trimmed by 1 base and the J gene end by 4 bases; junction bases not matched to a gene: 5. The germline V gene has CDR1 LNHDA and CDR2 SQIVND (reference sequence). CDR3 size: 15 residues. The CDR3 bases are TGTGCCAGTAGTATAGTATTAGCGGGACGAGAGACCCAGTACTTC. It codes for CASSIVLAGRETQYF.

The chain recombines TRBV29-1 with TRBJ2-5, with 8 bases that match TRBD1. The trim removed 6 bases at V and 4 bases at J, leaving 13 bases unmatched. Germline assignment: CDR1 SQVTM and CDR2 ANQGSEA. The CDR3 is made up of 15 amino acids. The CDR3 nucleotides read TGCAGCGTGGGCTTAATTGGACAGGGTAGAGAGACCCAGTACTTC. It yields the protein CSVGLIGQGRETQYF.

This chain joins TRBV14 and TRBJ2-2, with D perhaps matching TRBD1 (5 bases). The CDR3 totals 16 residues. V lost 0 bases and J lost 4, with 12 bases in between. From germline, CDR1 is SGHDN and CDR2 FVKESK. The CDR3: CASSQEGRVGTGELFF. The CDR3 DNA reads TGTGCCAGCAGCCAAGAGGGCAGGGTCGGCACCGGGGAGCTGTTTTTT.

The V and J genes are TRBV28 and TRBJ1-4; D uncertain. CDR1 is MDHEN and CDR2 is SYDVKM in the germline V gene. The CDR3 sequence is 12 residues long. Trimming removed 4 bases from V and 8 bases from J, with 8 bases in between. The DNA of the CDR3 is TGTGCCAGCAGTTACAAACAAGAAAAACTGTTTTTT. Its protein product is CASSYKQEKLFF. Full variable domain (outside the CDR3, taken from reference TRBV28 and TRBJ1-4): DVKVTQSSRYLVKRTGEKVFLECVQDMDHENMFWYRQDPGLGLRLIYFSYDVKMKEKGDIPEGYSVSREKKERFSLILESASTNQTSMYLCASSYKQEKLFFGSGTQLSVL.

The rearrangement joins TRBV9 to TRBJ2-3; no firm D call. V lost 0 bases, J lost 3 bases, and 2 bases lay in between. CDR1 SGDLS and CDR2 YYNGEE come from the germline V gene. This CDR3 region has 12 residues. CDR3 nucleotide sequence: TGTGCCAGCAGCGTAGCGACAGATACGCAGTATTTT. This translates into CASSVATDTQYF.

V gene TRBV7-3 combines with J gene TRBJ2-1; 8 positions agree with TRBD2. With V trimmed by 6 bases and J by 6 bases, 7 bases remained unmatched. Germline V gene sequence: CDR1 SGHTA, CDR2 FQGTGA. The CDR3 loop spans 14 amino acids. CDR3 protein: CASSTGGPSNEQFF. Written as DNA, the CDR3 is TGTGCCAGCAGTACGGGAGGGCCCAGCAATGAGCAGTTCTTC.

Only one count was recorded for this clone. The CDR3 protein is CASSWAGTSGKETQYF. As DNA, the CDR3 is TGTGCCAGCAGCTGGGCCGGGACTAGCGGCAAAGAGACCCAGTACTTC. V usage is TRBV11-1 and J usage is TRBJ2-5, with 11 bases lining up with TRBD2. Unmatched junction bases numbered 7, after V lost 4 bases and J lost 3 bases. Germline CDR1 is SGHAT and CDR2 is FQDESV (reference sequence). This CDR3 spans 16 amino acids.

The chain joins TRBV18 to TRBJ1-4, with TRBD1 matching over 9 bases. Germline values: CDR1 KGHSH, CDR2 LQKENI. The J segment lost 7 bases and the V segment lost 6 bases, leaving 0 bases of the junction unmatched. There are 12 residues in the CDR3. This CDR3 is CASSDRGEKLFF. DNA of the CDR3: TGTGCCAGCTCGGACAGGGGTGAAAAACTGTTTTTT.

J is TRBJ2-5 and V is TRBV7-2, with D perhaps being TRBD1 or TRBD2 (5 bases each). Trimming stripped 0 bases from V and 4 bases from J, with 9 bases between. The CDR3 runs to 14 residues. The germline gives CDR1 SGHTA, CDR2 FQGNSA. The CDR3 is CASSLAGAGETQYF. The CDR3 DNA sequence: TGTGCCAGCAGCTTAGCCGGGGCGGGAGAGACCCAGTACTTC.

This clone occurred a few times. V gene TRBV20-1 combines with J gene TRBJ1-4; possibly TRBD1 for D (6 bases). CDR3 length: 10 amino acids. V dropped 6 bases and J dropped 14 bases, with 13 bases sitting between them. Looked up from germline, CDR1 is DFQATT and CDR2 is SNEGSKA (reference sequence). The DNA of the CDR3 is TGCAGTGCATCCGGGACAAGGCTGTTTTTT. It translates to CSASGTRLFF.

The rearrangement joins TRBV6-5 to TRBJ1-5, with 9 nucleotides matching TRBD1. The CDR3 is 13 amino acids. The J segment lost 4 bases and the V segment lost 10 bases, leaving 5 bases of the junction unmatched. Germline V gives CDR1 MNHEY, CDR2 SVGAGI. CDR3 sequence (DNA): TGTGCCACGGGGGACAGGGTGAATCAGCCCCAGCATTTT. Encoded protein: CATGDRVNQPQHF.

The CDR3 region has the DNA TGTGCCAGCAGCCCTAAGACCCCCAAAGATACGCAGTATTTT. Translating it yields CASSPKTPKDTQYF. This chain links TRBV7-9 with TRBJ2-3; D uncertain. This CDR3 has 14 amino acids. V shed 5 bases and J shed 5 bases, with 14 bases lying between them. Germline V CDR1 and CDR2: SEHNR, FQNEAQ (reference sequence).

The J gene is TRBJ2-3, the V gene TRBV5-4, with D uncertain. Germline V CDR1 and CDR2: SGHNT, YYREEE (reference sequence). The CDR3 has 14 amino acids. V was shortened by 1 base and J by 1 base, with 7 bases between the two germline ends. CDR3 amino acids: CASSLSQGTDTQYF. CDR3 nucleotide sequence: TGTGCCAGCAGCTTGAGCCAGGGCACAGATACGCAGTATTTT.

The V gene is TRBV4-3, the J gene TRBJ2-5, with TRBD2 as a possible D gene (6 bases). Trimming removed 2 bases from V and 1 base from J, with 11 bases in between. The germline V gene has CDR1 LGHNA and CDR2 YSLEER. The CDR3 spans 15 residues. This CDR3 is CASSQNLGGQETQYF. The CDR3 DNA reads TGCGCCAGCAGCCAAAATTTGGGGGGCCAAGAGACCCAGTACTTC.